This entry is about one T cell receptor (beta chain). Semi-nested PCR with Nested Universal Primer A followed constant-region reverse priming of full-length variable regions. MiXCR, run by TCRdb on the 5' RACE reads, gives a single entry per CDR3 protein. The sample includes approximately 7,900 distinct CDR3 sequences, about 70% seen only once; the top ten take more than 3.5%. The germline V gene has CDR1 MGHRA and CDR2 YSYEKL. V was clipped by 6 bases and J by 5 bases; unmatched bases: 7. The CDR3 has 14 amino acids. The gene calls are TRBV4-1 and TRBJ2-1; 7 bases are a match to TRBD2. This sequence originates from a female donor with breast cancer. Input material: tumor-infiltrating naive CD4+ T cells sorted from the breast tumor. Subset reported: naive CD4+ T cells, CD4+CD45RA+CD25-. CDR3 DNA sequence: TGCGCCAGCAGACCAGCGGGATTAGACAATGAGCAGTTCTTC. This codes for CASRPAGLDNEQFF.